This T cell receptor (beta chain) stems from a study of cytomegalovirus exposure and HLA in healthy donors. Study-wide findings and caveats: Follow-up analysis found HLA locus-dependent TCR association rates, highest for DRB1 and lowest for HLA-C. Several of the most significant clusters were apparently associated with common viral pathogens in a later analysis. A later analysis reportedly found that, within productive TCRs, an Asian-associated ancestry cluster had fewer N-insertions than the mean observed across the approximately 700 donors. The authors assumed roughly uniform sequencing depth across donors for presence/absence analyses.

As to this clone: The antigen remains undetermined.

PCR employed 60 Vbeta and 13 Jbeta primers. Generated by immunoSEQ multiplex PCR, the TCRdb table keeps only in-frame clones and is missing some. The sample lists around 88,000 clones; approximately 80% were seen once. The material sequenced was PBMCs. This receptor was taken from a middle-aged woman in good health and CMV-seropositive.

The CDR3 region is CASSLRQGKTSEQYF. DNA for the CDR3: TGTGCCAGCAGCTTGCGACAGGGGAAGACGAGCGAGCAGTACTTC. The rearrangement uses TRBV5-4 and TRBJ2-7, with 8 positions matching TRBD1. V gave up 1 base and J gave up 6 bases; unmatched junction bases: 9. Germline CDR1 is SGHNT and CDR2 is YYREEE (reference sequence). CDR3 length: 15 amino acids. The whole variable domain, filled in from reference TRBV5-4 and TRBJ2-7, reads ETGVTQSPTHLIKTRGQQVTLRCSSQSGHNTVSWYQQALGQGPQFIFQYYREEENGRGNFPPRFSGLQFPNYSSELNVNALELDDSALYLCASSLRQGKTSEQYFGPGTRLTVT.